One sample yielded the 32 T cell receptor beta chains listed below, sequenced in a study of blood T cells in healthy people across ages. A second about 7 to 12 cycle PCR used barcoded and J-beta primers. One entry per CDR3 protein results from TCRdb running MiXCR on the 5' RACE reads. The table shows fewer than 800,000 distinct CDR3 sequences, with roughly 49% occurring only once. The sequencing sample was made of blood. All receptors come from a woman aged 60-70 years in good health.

For the CDR3, the DNA is TGCGCCAGCAGCGAGACAGGGACGGAGACCCAGTACTTC. As protein: CASSETGTETQYF. The gene calls are TRBV5-1 and TRBJ2-5, with 7 bases identical to TRBD1. J was trimmed by 5 bases and V by 4 bases; bases with no gene match: 5. The CDR3 runs 13 residues. Germline assignment: CDR1 SGHRS and CDR2 YFSETQ.

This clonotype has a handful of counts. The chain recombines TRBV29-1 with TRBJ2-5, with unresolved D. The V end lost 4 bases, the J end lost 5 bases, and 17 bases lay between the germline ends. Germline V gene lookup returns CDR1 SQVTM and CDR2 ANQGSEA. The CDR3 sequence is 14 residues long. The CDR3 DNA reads TGCAGCGTTGCGGGTCTGAAAGCGATCGAGACCCAGTACTTC. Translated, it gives CSVAGLKAIETQYF.

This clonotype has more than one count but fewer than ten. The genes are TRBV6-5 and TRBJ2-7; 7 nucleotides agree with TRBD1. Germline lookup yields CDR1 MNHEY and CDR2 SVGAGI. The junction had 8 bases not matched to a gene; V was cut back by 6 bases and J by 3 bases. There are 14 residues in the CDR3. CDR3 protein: CASRRRQGIYEQYF. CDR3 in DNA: TGTGCCAGCAGGCGCCGACAGGGTATCTACGAGCAGTACTTC.

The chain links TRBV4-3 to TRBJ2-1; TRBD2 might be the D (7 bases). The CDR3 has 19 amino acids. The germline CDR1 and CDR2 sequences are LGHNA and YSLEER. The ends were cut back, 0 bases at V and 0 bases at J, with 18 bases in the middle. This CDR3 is CASSQDPGGAVSSYNEQFF. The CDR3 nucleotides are TGCGCCAGCAGCCAAGACCCTGGGGGGGCGGTAAGCTCCTACAATGAGCAGTTCTTC.

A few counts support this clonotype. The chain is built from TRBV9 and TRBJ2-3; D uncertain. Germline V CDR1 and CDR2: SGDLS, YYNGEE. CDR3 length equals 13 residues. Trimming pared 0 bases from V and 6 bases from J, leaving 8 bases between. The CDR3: CASSVVLLDTQYF. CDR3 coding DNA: TGTGCCAGCAGCGTAGTCCTGCTTGATACGCAGTATTTT.

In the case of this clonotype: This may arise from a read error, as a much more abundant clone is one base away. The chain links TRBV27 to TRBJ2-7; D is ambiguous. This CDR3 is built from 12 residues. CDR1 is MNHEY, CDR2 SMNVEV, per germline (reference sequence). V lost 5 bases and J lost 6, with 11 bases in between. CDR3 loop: CASSITWGEQYF. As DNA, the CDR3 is TGTGCCAGCAGTATCACATGGGGCGAGCAGTACTTC.

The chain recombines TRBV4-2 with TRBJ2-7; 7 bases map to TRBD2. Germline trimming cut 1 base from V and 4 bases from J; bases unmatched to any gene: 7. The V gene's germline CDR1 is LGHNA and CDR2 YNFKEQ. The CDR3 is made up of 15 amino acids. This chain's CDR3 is CASSQVASGTYEQYF. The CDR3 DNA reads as TGTGCCAGCAGCCAAGTGGCTAGCGGTACTTACGAGCAGTACTTC.

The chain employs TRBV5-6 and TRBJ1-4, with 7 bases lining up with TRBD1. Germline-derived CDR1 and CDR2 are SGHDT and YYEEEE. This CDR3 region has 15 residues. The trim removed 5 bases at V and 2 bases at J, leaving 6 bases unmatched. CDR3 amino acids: CASSDTGVTNEKLFF. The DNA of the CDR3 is TGTGCCAGCAGTGACACAGGGGTCACTAATGAAAAACTGTTTTTT.

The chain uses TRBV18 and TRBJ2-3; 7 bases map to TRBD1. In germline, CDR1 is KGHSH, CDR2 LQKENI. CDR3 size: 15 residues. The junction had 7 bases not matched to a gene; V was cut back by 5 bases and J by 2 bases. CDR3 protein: CASSSGQEITDTQYF. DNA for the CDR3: TGTGCCAGCTCATCCGGACAGGAAATCACAGATACGCAGTATTTT.

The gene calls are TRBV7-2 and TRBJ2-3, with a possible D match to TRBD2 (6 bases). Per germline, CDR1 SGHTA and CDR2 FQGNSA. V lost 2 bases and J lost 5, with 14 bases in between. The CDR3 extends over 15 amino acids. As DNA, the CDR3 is TGTGCCAGCAGCTTATCGCCGGGACTGGGAGATACGCAGTATTTT. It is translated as CASSLSPGLGDTQYF.

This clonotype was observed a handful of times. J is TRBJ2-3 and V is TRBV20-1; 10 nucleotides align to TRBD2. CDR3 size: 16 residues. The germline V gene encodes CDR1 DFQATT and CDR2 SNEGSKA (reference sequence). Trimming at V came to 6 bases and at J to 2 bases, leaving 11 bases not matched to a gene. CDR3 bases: TGCAGTGCACGCCGGACCACTAGCGGGGTCACAGATACGCAGTATTTT. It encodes CSARRTTSGVTDTQYF.

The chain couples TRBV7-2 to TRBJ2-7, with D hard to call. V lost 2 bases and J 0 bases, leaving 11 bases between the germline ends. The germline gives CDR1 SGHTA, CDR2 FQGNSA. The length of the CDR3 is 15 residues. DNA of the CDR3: TGTGCCAGCAGCTTAAATGGTCACGACTCCTACGAGCAGTACTTC. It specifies CASSLNGHDSYEQYF.

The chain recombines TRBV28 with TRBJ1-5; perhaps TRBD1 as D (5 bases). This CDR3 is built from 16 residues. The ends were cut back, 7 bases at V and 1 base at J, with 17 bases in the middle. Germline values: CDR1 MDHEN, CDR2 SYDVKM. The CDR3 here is CASTRGGGQSNQPQHF. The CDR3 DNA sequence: TGTGCCAGCACCCGGGGCGGGGGTCAGAGCAATCAGCCCCAGCATTTT. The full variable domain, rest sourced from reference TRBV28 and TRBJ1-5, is DVKVTQSSRYLVKRTGEKVFLECVQDMDHENMFWYRQDPGLGLRLIYFSYDVKMKEKGDIPEGYSVSREKKERFSLILESASTNQTSMYLCASTRGGGQSNQPQHFGDGTRLSIL.

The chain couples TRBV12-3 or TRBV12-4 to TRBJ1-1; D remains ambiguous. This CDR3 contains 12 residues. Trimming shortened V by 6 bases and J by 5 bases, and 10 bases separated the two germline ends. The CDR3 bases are TGTGCCAGCAGGTCCGCGGGGACTGAAGCTTTCTTT. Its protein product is CASRSAGTEAFF.

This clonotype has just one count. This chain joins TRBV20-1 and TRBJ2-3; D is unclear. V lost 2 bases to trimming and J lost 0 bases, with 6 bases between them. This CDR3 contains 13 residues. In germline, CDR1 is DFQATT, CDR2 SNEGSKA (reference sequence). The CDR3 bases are TGCAGTGCTAGATGGATGAGCACAGATACGCAGTATTTT. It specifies CSARWMSTDTQYF.

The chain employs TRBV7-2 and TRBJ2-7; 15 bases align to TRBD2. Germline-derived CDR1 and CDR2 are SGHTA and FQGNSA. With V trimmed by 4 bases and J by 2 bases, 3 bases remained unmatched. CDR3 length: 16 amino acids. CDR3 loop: CASSSGTSGRTYEQYF. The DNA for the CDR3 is TGTGCCAGCAGCTCGGGGACTAGCGGGAGGACCTACGAGCAGTACTTC.

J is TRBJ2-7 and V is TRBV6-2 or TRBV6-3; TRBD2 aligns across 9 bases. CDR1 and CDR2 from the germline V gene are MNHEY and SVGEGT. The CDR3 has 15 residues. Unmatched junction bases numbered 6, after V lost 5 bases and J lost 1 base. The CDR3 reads CASSGATSGSYEQYF. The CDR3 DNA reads TGTGCCAGCAGTGGGGCGACTAGCGGATCCTACGAGCAGTACTTC.

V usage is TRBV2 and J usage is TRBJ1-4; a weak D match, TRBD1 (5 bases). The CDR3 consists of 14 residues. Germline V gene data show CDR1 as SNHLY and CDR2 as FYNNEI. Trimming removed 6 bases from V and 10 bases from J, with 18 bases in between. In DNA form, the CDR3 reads TGTGCCAGCAGCCAAGGACAAGGACGAGGAAAACTGTTTTTT. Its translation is CASSQGQGRGKLFF.

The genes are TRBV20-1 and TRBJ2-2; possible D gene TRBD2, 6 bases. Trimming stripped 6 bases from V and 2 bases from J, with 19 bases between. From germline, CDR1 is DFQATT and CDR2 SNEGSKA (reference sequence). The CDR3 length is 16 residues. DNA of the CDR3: TGCAGTGCCGCTAGAGGGGCCGGGAGAAACACCGGGGAGCTGTTTTTT. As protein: CSAARGAGRNTGELFF.

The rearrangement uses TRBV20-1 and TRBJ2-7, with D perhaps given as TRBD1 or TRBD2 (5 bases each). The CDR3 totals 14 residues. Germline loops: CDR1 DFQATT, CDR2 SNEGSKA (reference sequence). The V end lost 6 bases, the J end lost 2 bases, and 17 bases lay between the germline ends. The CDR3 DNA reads TGCAGTGCCCAATCGGGACGGAATACCTACGAGCAGTACTTC. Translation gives CSAQSGRNTYEQYF.

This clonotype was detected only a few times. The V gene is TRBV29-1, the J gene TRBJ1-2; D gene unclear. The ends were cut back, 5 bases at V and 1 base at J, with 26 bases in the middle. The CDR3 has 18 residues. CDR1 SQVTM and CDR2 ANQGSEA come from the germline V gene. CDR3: CSVPPGMTGDENNYGYTF. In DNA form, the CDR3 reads TGCAGCGTTCCCCCGGGAATGACCGGGGATGAAAATAACTATGGCTACACCTTC.

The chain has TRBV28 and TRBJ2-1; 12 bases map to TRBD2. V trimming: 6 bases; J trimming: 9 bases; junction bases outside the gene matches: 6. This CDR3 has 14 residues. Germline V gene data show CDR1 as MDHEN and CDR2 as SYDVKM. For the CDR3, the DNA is TGTGCCAGCAGCTCTCTAGCGGGAGGGGTTGAGCAGTTCTTC. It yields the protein CASSSLAGGVEQFF.

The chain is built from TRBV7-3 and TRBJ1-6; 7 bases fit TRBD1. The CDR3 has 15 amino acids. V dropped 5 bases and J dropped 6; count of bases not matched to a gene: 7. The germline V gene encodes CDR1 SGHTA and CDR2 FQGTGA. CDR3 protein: CASSLQGPGNSPLHF. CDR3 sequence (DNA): TGTGCCAGCAGCCTACAGGGGCCTGGTAATTCACCCCTCCACTTT.

CDR3 sequence reads: CSAPSKRASYNEQFF. The CDR3 coding sequence is TGCAGTGCTCCCTCTAAGCGGGCATCCTACAATGAGCAGTTCTTC. V is TRBV20-1 and J is TRBJ2-1, with a possible D match to TRBD2 (6 bases). The germline CDR1 and CDR2 sequences are DFQATT and SNEGSKA (reference sequence). This CDR3 region has 15 residues. The V end lost 5 bases, the J end lost 1 base, and 15 bases lay between the germline ends.

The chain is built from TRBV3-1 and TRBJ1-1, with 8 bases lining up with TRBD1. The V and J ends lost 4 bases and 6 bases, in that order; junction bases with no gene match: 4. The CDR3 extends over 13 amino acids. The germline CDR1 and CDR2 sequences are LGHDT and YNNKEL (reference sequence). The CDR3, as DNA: TGTGCCAGCAGCCCTGCAGGGGGCCCTGAAGCTTTCTTT. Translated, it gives CASSPAGGPEAFF.

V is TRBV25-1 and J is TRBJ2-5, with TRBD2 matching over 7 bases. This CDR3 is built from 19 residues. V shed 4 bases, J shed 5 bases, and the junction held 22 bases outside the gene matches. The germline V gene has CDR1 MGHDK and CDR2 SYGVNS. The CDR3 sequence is CASSASPRPSGNRGETQYF. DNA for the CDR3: TGTGCCAGCAGTGCTTCCCCCAGGCCTAGCGGAAACCGGGGGGAGACCCAGTACTTC.

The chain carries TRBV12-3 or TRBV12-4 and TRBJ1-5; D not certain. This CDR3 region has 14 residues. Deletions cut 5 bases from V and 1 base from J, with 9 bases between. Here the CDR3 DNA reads TGTGCCAGCAGTCCCGTTAACAGCAATCAGCCCCAGCATTTT. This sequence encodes CASSPVNSNQPQHF.

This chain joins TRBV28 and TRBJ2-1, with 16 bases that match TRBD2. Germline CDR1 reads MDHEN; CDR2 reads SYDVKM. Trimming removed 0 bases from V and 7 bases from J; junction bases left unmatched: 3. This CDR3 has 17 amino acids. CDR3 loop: CASSLWGLAGGGNEQFF. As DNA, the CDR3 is TGTGCCAGCAGTTTATGGGGACTAGCGGGAGGGGGGAATGAGCAGTTCTTC.

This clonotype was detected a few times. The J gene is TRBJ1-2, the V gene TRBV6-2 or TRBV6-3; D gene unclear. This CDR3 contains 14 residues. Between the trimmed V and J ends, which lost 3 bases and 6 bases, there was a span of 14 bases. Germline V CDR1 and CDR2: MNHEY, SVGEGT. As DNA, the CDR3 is TGTGCCAGCAGTTATTTGCGGCAGACTAATGGCTACACCTTC. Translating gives CASSYLRQTNGYTF.

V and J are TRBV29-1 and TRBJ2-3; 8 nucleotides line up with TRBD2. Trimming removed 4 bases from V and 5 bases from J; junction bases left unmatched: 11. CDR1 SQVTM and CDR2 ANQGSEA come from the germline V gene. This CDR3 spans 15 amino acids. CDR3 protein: CSVGERGTRKDTQYF. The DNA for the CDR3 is TGCAGCGTTGGTGAGCGGGGGACCCGGAAAGATACGCAGTATTTT.

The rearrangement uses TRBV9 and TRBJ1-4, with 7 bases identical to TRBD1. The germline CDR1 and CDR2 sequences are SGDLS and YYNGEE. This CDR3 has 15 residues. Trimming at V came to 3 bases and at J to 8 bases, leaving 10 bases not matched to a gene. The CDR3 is CASSAGSQGSEKLFF. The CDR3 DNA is TGTGCCAGCAGCGCCGGCTCACAGGGGAGCGAAAAACTGTTTTTT. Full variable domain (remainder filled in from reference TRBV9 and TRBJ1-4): DSGVTQTPKHLITATGQRVTLRCSPRSGDLSVYWYQQSLDQGLQFLIQYYNGEERAKGNILERFSAQQFPDLHSELNLSSLELGDSALYFCASSAGSQGSEKLFFGSGTQLSVL.

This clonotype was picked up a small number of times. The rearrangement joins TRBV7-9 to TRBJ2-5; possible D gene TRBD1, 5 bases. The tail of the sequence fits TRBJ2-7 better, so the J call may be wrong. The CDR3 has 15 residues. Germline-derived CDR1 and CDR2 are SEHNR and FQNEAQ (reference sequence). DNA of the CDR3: TGTGCCAGCAGCTTGCCTCAGGGCCGGGTCCACGAGCAGTACTTC. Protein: CASSLPQGRVHEQYF.